This is a list of T cell receptor beta chains from one sample in a study of regulatory T cells in long-lasting Graves disease. TCRdb re-analysed the multiplex PCR reads in MiXCR, keeping a single row per CDR3 protein. The sample shows approximately 350,000 distinct CDR3 sequences, about a sixth of them seen only once. These records were also assigned to another study, of T cells in Graves' hyperthyroidism and ophthalmopathy.

The sample consisted of peripheral blood mononuclear cells (PBMCs), taken at new diagnosis, from a patient treated with antithyroid drugs. The origin of the receptors is a man between 35 and 55 years old with Graves disease. The CDR3 runs from the conserved cysteine through the conserved F or W. A D gene is named only where the DNA matches it firmly. Clone sizes are given selectively: once, few, many, or a class where the clone is expanded.

-	TRBV6-2/TRBV6-3	TRBD2	TRBJ2-3	CASSGQTSGVDTQYF	TGTGCCAGCAGTGGACAGACTAGCGGGGTTGATACGCAGTATTTT
many	TRBV20-1	TRBD2	TRBJ2-3	CSAVAGRYTDTQYF	TGCAGTGCTGTAGCGGGGCGGTACACAGATACGCAGTATTTT
many	TRBV28	TRBD2	TRBJ2-7	CASSPGTSDSYEQYF	TGTGCCAGCAGCCCCGGGACTAGCGATTCCTACGAGCAGTACTTC
-	TRBV27	-	TRBJ2-2	CASTLAPGTGELFF	TGTGCCAGCACCCTAGCTCCGGGGACCGGGGAGCTGTTTTTT
few	TRBV18	-	TRBJ1-3	CASSPPGGSGNTIYF	TGTGCCAGCTCACCACCGGGCGGCTCTGGAAACACCATATATTTT
many	TRBV7-9	-	TRBJ2-5	CASSLFGRGETQYF	TGTGCCAGCAGCTTGTTCGGACGGGGAGAGACCCAGTACTTC
many	TRBV6-4	-	TRBJ2-3	CASSDSWGERTDTQYF	TGTGCCAGCAGTGACTCCTGGGGGGAGCGCACAGATACGCAGTATTTT
many	TRBV24-1	-	TRBJ1-1	CATKGRGNTEAFF	TGTGCCACCAAAGGGAGGGGAAACACTGAAGCTTTCTTT
-	TRBV5-8	-	TRBJ1-5	CASSKDRAYQPQHF	TGTGCCAGCAGCAAAGACCGAGCCTATCAGCCCCAGCATTTT
few	TRBV28	TRBD1	TRBJ2-2	CASSDRQGAGELFF	TGTGCCAGCAGTGATAGACAGGGCGCCGGGGAGCTGTTTTTT
few	TRBV19	TRBD2	TRBJ2-1	CASKPGASGVYNEQFF	TGTGCCAGTAAACCCGGGGCTAGCGGGGTGTACAATGAGCAGTTCTTC
many	TRBV7-2	-	TRBJ2-3	CASSFRRYDTQYF	TGTGCCAGCAGCTTCCGCCGATACGATACGCAGTATTTT
few	TRBV3-2	-	TRBJ1-6	CASSHQLSNSPLHF	TGTGCCAGCAGTCATCAGTTATCCAATTCACCCCTCCACTTT
many	TRBV7-9	TRBD2	TRBJ2-1	CASSPLAGTSGGTYNEQFF	TGTGCCAGCAGCCCCCTAGCCGGGACTAGCGGGGGGACCTACAATGAGCAGTTCTTC